Detailed here is one T cell receptor beta chain. Its antigen is still unknown. Per-base quality was not reported, and no clone a single base away is much larger than it. This specimen belongs to a study of OX40 agonist ivuxolimab in advanced cancers. Notes on the research overall: Ivuxolimab, which targeted the costimulatory receptor OX40 (CD134), was an agonistic, fully human IgG2 monoclonal antibody. Prior anti-PD-1, anti-PD-L1 or anti-CTLA-4 therapy was permitted, and 35% to 40% of dose-escalation patients had received checkpoint inhibitors. The paper covers the monotherapy dose-escalation part of the phase I ivuxolimab trial, which included N of about 50 patients. The purpose of peripheral TCRbeta sequencing was to test whether ivuxolimab changed TCR sequence diversity and led to clonal T-cell expansion. The dose-escalation cohort was 82.7% male with a mean age of approximately 60 years, ranging from roughly 20 to 80. Intravenous ivuxolimab was administered to patients every 2 weeks at six dose levels: 0.01, 0.1, 0.3, 1.5, 3 and 10 mg/kg. Partial responses occurred in three dose-escalation patients, of whom one had hepatocellular carcinoma and two had cutaneous melanoma. Of the approximately 53 patients in dose escalation, around 19 had hepatocellular carcinoma, some 15 had melanoma, 9 had renal cell carcinoma and 9 had head and neck cancer. Results the study describes overall, beyond this receptor: Low levels of normalized T-cell clonal expansion were also seen in some nonresponding patients. Clonal expansion of both CD4+ and CD8+ blood T cells was observed from baseline to week 6 at doses 0.1 to 3.0 mg/kg. Which antigens the clonally expanded peripheral T cells were specific for was not determined. After ivuxolimab, CD8+ T cells had more expanded clones than CD4+ T cells on average. Partial responders in the 0.1-3.0 mg/kg groups had among the lowest normalized peripheral clonal expansion, especially among CD8+ T cells.

Patients with autoimmune disease history or receiving systemic immunosuppression were excluded from the trial. In every dose cohort, peripheral blood was drawn for TCR sequencing at baseline, cycle 4 day 1, and cycle 7 day 1. Samples came from an open-label, multicenter, first-in-human phase I dose-escalation trial of ivuxolimab. Adults with locally advanced or metastatic head and neck squamous cell, hepatocellular, melanoma or renal cell carcinoma were enrolled in the trial. Before TCR sequencing, CD4+ and CD8+ T cells were separately sorted from peripheral blood. To sequence the TCRbeta CDR3 region, genomic DNA was isolated from the sorted cells. The immunoSEQ Assay was used to sequence the TCRbeta CDR3 regions. TCRdb took this table from immuneACCESS and kept in-frame rearrangements with V and J called. Such tables lack part of the clones; where checked against another copy, unresolved V genes explain under half of the gap, and the rest is unexplained. The table for this sample lists almost 65,000 clones; approximately 80% of them were counted only once. The ten largest clones represent about 0.75% of the sample.

The clonotype originates from an adult with an advanced solid tumor such as melanoma, head and neck, liver or kidney cancer. This sample comprised CD4+ or CD8+ T cells sorted from blood, obtained in a trial of the OX40 agonist ivuxolimab.

The DNA sequence is as follows: TGTGCCAGTACAGGGTATTCTAACTATGGCTACACCTTC. The resulting protein is CASTGYSNYGYTF. The chain is assembled from TRBV27 and TRBJ1-2; TRBD1 could be the D gene, as 6 bases match. Trimming removed 9 bases from V and 0 bases from J, leaving 11 bases between the germline ends. The CDR3 runs 13 amino acids, cysteine and phenylalanine included. Only the CDR3 region is kept as DNA, spanning 39 bases read in frame from base 1. The germline V gene (reference sequence) supplies CDR1 MNHEY and CDR2 SMNVEV.